Listed below are T cell receptor beta chains from one sample, sequenced in a study of CD8 T cells in ankylosing spondylitis. Via MiXCR, TCRdb re-called the 5' RACE reads, giving one row per CDR3 protein. There are 750,000 to 850,000 distinct CDR3 sequences in the sample; 12% occur only once, and 0.45% to 0.6% lies in the top ten. The sequencing input was blood, either unsorted or a sorted T cell fraction (not recorded which). Receptors were obtained from a male donor with ankylosing spondylitis. Both conserved end residues are trimmed from each CDR3.

CDR3: ASSYSFNSPLH; V: TRBV6-5
CDR3: SAIDGDYGYT; V: TRBV20-1
CDR3: ASSYAGQGDSPLH; V: TRBV6-5
CDR3: SATPGGFEAF; V: TRBV20-1
CDR3: ASSLGLAASSYNEQF; V: TRBV7-2
CDR3: ASRFDGVTEAF; V: TRBV5-1
CDR3: ASSSGPRDTEAF; V: TRBV6-1
CDR3: ASSSPGVGEKLF; V: TRBV28
CDR3: SATRGTGNYEQY; V: TRBV20-1
CDR3: ASSFDRAKNIQY; V: TRBV7-2
CDR3: ASSQRLGQGAGEDTEAF; V: TRBV4-2
CDR3: ATSKGHLQETQY; V: TRBV15
CDR3: SARRGTYNSPLH; V: TRBV20-1
CDR3: ASSLYPGTHYEQY; V: TRBV27
CDR3: SARATGRNYGYT; V: TRBV20-1
CDR3: AISGTGGSGSQPQH; V: TRBV10-3
CDR3: SARDPGDQAETQY; V: TRBV20-1
CDR3: ASSRGDVQETQY; V: TRBV5-4
CDR3: SARRRQGNTGELF; V: TRBV20-1
CDR3: ASSLEGTSGINEQF; V: TRBV7-2
CDR3: ASSGLVPPMNTEAF; V: TRBV9
CDR3: ASSHPRQAYEQY; V: TRBV4-2
CDR3: ASSYGTGVLKLF; V: TRBV6-5
CDR3: ASSADTGYTGELF; V: TRBV9
CDR3: ASAALAGARDTQY; V: TRBV28
CDR3: SAREGRSGSTQY; V: TRBV20-1
CDR3: AISESGDSYNEQF; V: TRBV10-3
CDR3: ASTIGRGNSYERY; V: TRBV5-1
CDR3: SARVYQGKAF; V: TRBV20-1
CDR3: SVDLKGGESTDTQY; V: TRBV29-1
CDR3: AIARTENIQY; V: TRBV10-3
CDR3: ASSRDRINEQF; V: TRBV14
CDR3: ASSDRASGNTIY; V: TRBV12-3/TRBV12-4
CDR3: ASSLRHNSPLH; V: TRBV6-5
CDR3: SARLASKETQY; V: TRBV20-1
CDR3: SALHQVTDTQY; V: TRBV20-1
CDR3: SVARGTSTDTQY; V: TRBV29-1
CDR3: ASSMWGGRNTEAF; V: TRBV19
CDR3: SARRSDSSYEQY; V: TRBV20-1
CDR3: SAPEITYNSPLH; V: TRBV20-1
CDR3: ASSLGGTRFYEQY; V: TRBV5-1
CDR3: SARRGGASGDYEQF; V: TRBV20-1
CDR3: ASSQERAGQTYSPLH; V: TRBV3-1
CDR3: ASSFRQPQH; V: TRBV28
CDR3: ASSAQGALI; V: TRBV5-1
CDR3: ASRSSMLGETQY; V: TRBV28
CDR3: ASSEPTGTSGTGELF; V: TRBV10-1
CDR3: ASSIPGLGYEQY; V: TRBV7-2
CDR3: ASSQVFRSDYNEQF; V: TRBV4-3
CDR3: ATSNHRRAETQY; V: TRBV15
CDR3: SVDPGVNTEAF; V: TRBV29-1
CDR3: ASTFSLGYEQY; V: TRBV6-2/TRBV6-3